The rows below give T cell receptor beta chains drawn from one sample of a study of cytomegalovirus exposure and HLA in healthy donors. Sequencing was performed with immunoSEQ multiplex PCR; in TCRdb, only in-frame clones are kept and a portion is missing. The sample has some 210,000 clones, over 75% seen once. The sequenced sample consisted of PBMCs. These receptors were collected from a woman aged 45 to 65 in good health and CMV-seropositive. Each CDR3 is given with its conserved first and last residue. The D gene is left open where the match is weak. Size values are once, few and many counts, or a class for expanded clones, and some rows have none.

size: NA
D: NA
V: TRBV5-1
J: TRBJ2-7
DNA: TGCGCCAGCAGCGAGGGACAAGCCTACGAGCAGTACTTC
CDR3: CASSEGQAYEQYF

size: NA
D: NA
V: TRBV30
J: TRBJ2-6
DNA: TGTGCCTGGACCGCGGGCCTAGCGTTATTAGGGGCCAACGTCCTGACTTTC
CDR3: CAWTAGLALLGANVLTF

size: NA
D: TRBD2
V: TRBV27
J: TRBJ2-2
DNA: TGTGCCAGCAGTCTAACAGCGGGACTTTACACCGGGGAGCTGTTTTTT
CDR3: CASSLTAGLYTGELFF

size: NA
D: TRBD1
V: TRBV27
J: TRBJ1-3
DNA: TGTGCCAGCAGTTCCCCTCGCATGCCCGTATACCGGGACAGCTCTGGAAACACCATATATTTT
CDR3: CASSSPRMPVYRDSSGNTIYF

size: NA
D: TRBD1
V: TRBV6-1
J: TRBJ2-7
DNA: TGTGCCAGCAGCCTAAGACAGGGGGCCTACGAGCAGTACTTC
CDR3: CASSLRQGAYEQYF

size: NA
D: NA
V: TRBV29-1
J: TRBJ1-1
DNA: TGCAGCGTTGAAGAAATCGGGGGAACTGAAGCTTTCTTT
CDR3: CSVEEIGGTEAFF

size: few
D: NA
V: TRBV6-1
J: TRBJ2-5
DNA: TGTGCCAGCAGTGAAACCCGAGATTTCCAAGAGACCCAGTACTTC
CDR3: CASSETRDFQETQYF

size: NA
D: NA
V: TRBV19
J: TRBJ2-3
DNA: TGTGCCAGTAATCCTGGACTCCTCACAGATACGCAGTATTTT
CDR3: CASNPGLLTDTQYF

size: NA
D: NA
V: TRBV5-1
J: TRBJ1-4
DNA: TGCGCCAGCAGCGGAGGACTCCGGGATGAAAAACTGTTTTTT
CDR3: CASSGGLRDEKLFF

size: NA
D: TRBD1
V: TRBV7-6
J: TRBJ1-4
DNA: TGTGCCAGCAGCCCGAAGACAGGGGCGAATGAAAAACTGTTTTTT
CDR3: CASSPKTGANEKLFF

size: NA
D: TRBD1
V: TRBV5-1
J: TRBJ1-3
DNA: TGCGCCAGCAGCCTCAAGAGACAGGGGACTGGAAACACCATATATTTT
CDR3: CASSLKRQGTGNTIYF

size: NA
D: NA
V: TRBV11-2
J: TRBJ1-4
DNA: TGTGCCAGCAGCTTAGGTCGCAGACGGGGGGCTAATGAAAAACTGTTTTTT
CDR3: CASSLGRRRGANEKLFF

size: NA
D: NA
V: TRBV7-9
J: TRBJ1-5
DNA: TGTGCCAGCAGCCTCTCCCTTAGCAATCAGCCCCAGCATTTT
CDR3: CASSLSLSNQPQHF

size: NA
D: NA
V: TRBV13
J: TRBJ1-5
DNA: TGTGCCAGCAGCTCCCGAGGTATAAGCAATCAGCCCCAGCATTTT
CDR3: CASSSRGISNQPQHF

size: NA
D: NA
V: TRBV5-4
J: TRBJ2-3
DNA: TGTGCCAGCAGCTTATTCATCGGGGTCCAAACAGATACGCAGTATTTT
CDR3: CASSLFIGVQTDTQYF